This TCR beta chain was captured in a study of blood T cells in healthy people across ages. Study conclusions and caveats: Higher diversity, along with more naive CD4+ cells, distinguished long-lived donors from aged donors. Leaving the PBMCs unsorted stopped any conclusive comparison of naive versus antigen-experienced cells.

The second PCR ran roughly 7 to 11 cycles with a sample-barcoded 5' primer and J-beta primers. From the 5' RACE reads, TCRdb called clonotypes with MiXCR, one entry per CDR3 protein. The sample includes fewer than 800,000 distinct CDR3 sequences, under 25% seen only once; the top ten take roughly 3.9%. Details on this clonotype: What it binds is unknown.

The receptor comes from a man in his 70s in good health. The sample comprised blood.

The CDR3, as DNA: TGTGCCAGCAGTTCCTCCCGACCCACTGAAGCTTTCTTT. This translates into CASSSSRPTEAFF. The V gene is TRBV12-3 or TRBV12-4, the J gene TRBJ1-1; the D is unclear. V lost 4 bases, J lost 4 bases, and 10 bases lay in between. The CDR3 has 13 residues.